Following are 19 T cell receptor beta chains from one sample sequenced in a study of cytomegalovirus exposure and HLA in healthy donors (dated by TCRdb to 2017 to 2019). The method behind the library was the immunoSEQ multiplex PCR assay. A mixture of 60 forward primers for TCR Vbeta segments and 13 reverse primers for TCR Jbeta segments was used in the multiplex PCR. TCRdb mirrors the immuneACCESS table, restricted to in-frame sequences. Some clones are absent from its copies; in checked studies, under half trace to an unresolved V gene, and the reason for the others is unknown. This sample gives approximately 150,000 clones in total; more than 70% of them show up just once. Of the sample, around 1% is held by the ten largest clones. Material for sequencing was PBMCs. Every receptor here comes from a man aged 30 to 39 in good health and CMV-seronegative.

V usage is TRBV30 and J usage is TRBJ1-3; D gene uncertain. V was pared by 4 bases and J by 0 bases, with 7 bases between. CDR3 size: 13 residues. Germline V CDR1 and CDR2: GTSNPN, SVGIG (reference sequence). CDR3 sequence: CAWKGSSGNTIYF. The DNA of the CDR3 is TGTGCCTGGAAAGGGAGCTCTGGAAACACCATATATTTT.

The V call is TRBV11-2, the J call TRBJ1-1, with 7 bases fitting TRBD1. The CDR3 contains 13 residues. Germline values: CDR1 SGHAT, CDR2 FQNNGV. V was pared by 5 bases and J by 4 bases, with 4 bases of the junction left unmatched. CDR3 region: CASSEGAGTEAFF. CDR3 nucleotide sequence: TGTGCCAGCAGCGAGGGGGCCGGCACTGAAGCTTTCTTT.

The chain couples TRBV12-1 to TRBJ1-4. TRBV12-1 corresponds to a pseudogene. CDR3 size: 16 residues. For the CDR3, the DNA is TGTGCCAGCAGCACATACACCAGCTACCGGGGGGAAAAACTGTTTTTT. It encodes CASSTYTSYRGEKLFF.

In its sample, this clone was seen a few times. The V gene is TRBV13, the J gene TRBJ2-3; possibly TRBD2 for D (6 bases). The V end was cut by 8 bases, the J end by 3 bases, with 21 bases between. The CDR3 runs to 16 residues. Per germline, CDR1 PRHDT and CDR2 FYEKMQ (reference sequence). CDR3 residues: CASPWRGLLGTDTQYF. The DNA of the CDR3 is TGTGCCAGCCCCTGGCGGGGCCTCCTTGGTACAGATACGCAGTATTTT. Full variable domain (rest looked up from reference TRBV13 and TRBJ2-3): AAGVIQSPRHLIKEKRETATLKCYPIPRHDTVYWYQQGPGQDPQFLISFYEKMQSDKGSIPDRFSAQQFSDYHSELNMSSLELGDSALYFCASPWRGLLGTDTQYFGPGTRLTVL.

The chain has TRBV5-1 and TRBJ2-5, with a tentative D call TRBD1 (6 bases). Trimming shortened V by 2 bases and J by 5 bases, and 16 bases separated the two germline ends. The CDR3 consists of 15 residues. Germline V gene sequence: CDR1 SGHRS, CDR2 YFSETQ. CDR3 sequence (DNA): TGCGCCAGCAGCTTAAACCGGGACACCCTGGAGACCCAGTACTTC. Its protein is CASSLNRDTLETQYF.

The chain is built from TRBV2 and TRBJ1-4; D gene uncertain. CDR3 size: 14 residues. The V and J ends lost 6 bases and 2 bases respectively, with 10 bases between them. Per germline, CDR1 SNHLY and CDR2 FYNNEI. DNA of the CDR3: TGTGCCAGCAGGCGCGCCGTCACTAATGAAAAACTGTTTTTT. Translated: CASRRAVTNEKLFF.

This CDR3 is CASSSGGSTDTQYF. DNA for the CDR3: TGTGCCAGCAGTTCAGGGGGCAGCACAGATACGCAGTATTTT. The V call is TRBV2, the J call TRBJ2-3; 8 bases are shared with TRBD1. The V gene end was trimmed by 5 bases and the J gene end by 0 bases; junction bases not matched to a gene: 1. CDR1 is SNHLY, CDR2 FYNNEI, per germline. The CDR3 covers 14 residues.

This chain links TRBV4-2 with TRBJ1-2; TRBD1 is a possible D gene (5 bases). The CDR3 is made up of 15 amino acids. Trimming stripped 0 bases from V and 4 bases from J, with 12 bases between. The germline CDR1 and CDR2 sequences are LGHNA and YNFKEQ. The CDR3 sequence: CASSQELRGGYGYTF. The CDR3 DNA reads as TGTGCCAGCAGCCAAGAGTTGCGGGGGGGCTATGGCTACACCTTC.

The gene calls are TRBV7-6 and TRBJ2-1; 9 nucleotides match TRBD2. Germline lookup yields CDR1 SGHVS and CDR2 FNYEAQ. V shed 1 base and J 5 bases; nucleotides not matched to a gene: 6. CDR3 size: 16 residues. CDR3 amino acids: CASSLEASGVHNEQFF. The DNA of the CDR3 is TGTGCCAGCAGCTTAGAGGCTAGCGGGGTTCACAATGAGCAGTTCTTC.

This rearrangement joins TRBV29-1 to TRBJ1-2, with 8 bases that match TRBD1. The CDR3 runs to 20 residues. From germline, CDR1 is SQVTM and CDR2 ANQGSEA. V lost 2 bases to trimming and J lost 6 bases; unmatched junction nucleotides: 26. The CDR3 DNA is TGCAGCGTTGAACGGCCTTGGACAGGGAAAAGGGGGTATCGGACAAATGGCTACACCTTC. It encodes CSVERPWTGKRGYRTNGYTF.

CDR3 region: CASSHGLAGYEQYF. As DNA, the CDR3 is TGTGCCAGCAGTCACGGACTAGCGGGCTACGAGCAGTACTTC. The chain combines TRBV5-6 with TRBJ2-7; 11 bases align to TRBD2. With V trimmed by 5 bases and J by 3 bases, 4 bases remained unmatched. CDR1 and CDR2 (germline): SGHDT, YYEEEE. The CDR3 covers 14 residues.

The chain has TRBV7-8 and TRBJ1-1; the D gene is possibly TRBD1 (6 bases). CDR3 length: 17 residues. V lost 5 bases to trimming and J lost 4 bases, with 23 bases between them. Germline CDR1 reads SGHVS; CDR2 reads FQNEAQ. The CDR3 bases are TGTGCCAGCAGCCCTAGGGGTGGCGGGGGGCAGGGCACTGAAGCTTTCTTT. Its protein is CASSPRGGGGQGTEAFF. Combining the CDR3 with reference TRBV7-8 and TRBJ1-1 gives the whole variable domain GAGVSQSPRYKVAKRGQDVALRCDPISGHVSLFWYQQALGQGPEFLTYFQNEAQLDKSGLPSDRFFAERPEGSVSTLKIQRTQQEDSAVYLCASSPRGGGGQGTEAFFGQGTRLTVV.

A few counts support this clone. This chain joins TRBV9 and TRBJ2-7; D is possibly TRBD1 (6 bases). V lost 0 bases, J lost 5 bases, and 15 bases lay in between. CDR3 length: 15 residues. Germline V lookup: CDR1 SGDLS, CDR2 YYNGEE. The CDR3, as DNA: TGTGCCAGCAGCGTAGATGGGGACACGGGAAACGAGCAGTACTTC. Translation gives CASSVDGDTGNEQYF.

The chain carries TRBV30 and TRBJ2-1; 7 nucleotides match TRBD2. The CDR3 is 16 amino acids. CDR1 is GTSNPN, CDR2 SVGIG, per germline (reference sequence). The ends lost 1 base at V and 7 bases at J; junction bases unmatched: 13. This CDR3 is CAWSAYGTGAGNEQFF. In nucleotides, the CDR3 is TGTGCCTGGAGTGCCTATGGAACGGGAGCGGGAAATGAGCAGTTCTTC.

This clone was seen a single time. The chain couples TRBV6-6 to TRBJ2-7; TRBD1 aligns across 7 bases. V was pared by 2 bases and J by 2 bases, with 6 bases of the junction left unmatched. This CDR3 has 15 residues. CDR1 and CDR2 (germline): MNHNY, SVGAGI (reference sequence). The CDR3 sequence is CASSYGQGDTYEQYF. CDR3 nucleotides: TGTGCCAGCAGTTACGGGCAGGGGGATACCTACGAGCAGTACTTC.

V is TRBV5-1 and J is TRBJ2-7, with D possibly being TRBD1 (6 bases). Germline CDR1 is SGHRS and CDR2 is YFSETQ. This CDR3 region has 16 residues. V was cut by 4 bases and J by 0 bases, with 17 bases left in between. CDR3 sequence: CASSLIGGITSYEQYF. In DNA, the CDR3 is TGCGCCAGCAGCCTCATAGGGGGTATTACCTCCTACGAGCAGTACTTC.

Here the CDR3 reads CAWALGGYEQYF. DNA for the CDR3: TGTGCCTGGGCTTTAGGCGGCTACGAGCAGTACTTC. The chain employs TRBV30 and TRBJ2-7; D gene unclear. CDR1 is GTSNPN and CDR2 is SVGIG in the germline V gene (reference sequence). Trimming shortened V by 5 bases and J by 3 bases, and 11 bases separated the two germline ends. This CDR3 comprises 12 residues.

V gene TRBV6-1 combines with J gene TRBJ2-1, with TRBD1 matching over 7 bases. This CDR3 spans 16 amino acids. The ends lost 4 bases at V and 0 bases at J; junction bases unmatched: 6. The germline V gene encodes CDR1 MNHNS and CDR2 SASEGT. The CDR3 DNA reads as TGTGCCAGCAGTGGGTTTCGGACAGGCTCCTACAATGAGCAGTTCTTC. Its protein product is CASSGFRTGSYNEQFF.

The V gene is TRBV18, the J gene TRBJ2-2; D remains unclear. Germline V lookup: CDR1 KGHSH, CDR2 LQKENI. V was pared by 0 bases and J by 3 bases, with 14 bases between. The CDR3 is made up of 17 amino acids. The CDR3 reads CASSPPVEVAYTGELFF. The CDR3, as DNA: TGTGCCAGCTCACCACCGGTAGAGGTCGCGTACACCGGGGAGCTGTTTTTT.